This T cell receptor (beta chain) was recovered during a study of blood T cells in healthy people across ages. PCR was performed a second time for 7 to 11 cycles using a sample-barcoded 5' primer and a J-beta primer mix. The template-switch adaptor was a 5' adaptor with 12 random nucleotides. It tagged each cDNA molecule. Every sample gave at least 2.5 million paired-end reads containing CDR3. One entry per CDR3 protein, called by TCRdb with MiXCR from the 5' RACE reads. Of around 1.1 million distinct CDR3 sequences in the sample, around two fifths were seen once. Trimming stripped 0 bases from V and 2 bases from J, with 8 bases between. The CDR3 has 14 residues. Germline V gene lookup returns CDR1 SGDLS and CDR2 YYNGEE. The sample holds a few counts of this clonotype. Its antigen is undetermined. Overall study findings and caveats: Any conclusive comparison of naive versus antigen-experienced cells was prevented by using unsorted PBMCs.

This TCR came from a man aged 18-30 years in good health. The sample consisted of blood. The chain uses TRBV9 and TRBJ2-5; tentatively, D is TRBD1 (5 bases). CDR3 sequence (DNA): TGTGCCAGCAGCGTAGCGGACACACAAGAGACCCAGTACTTC. Protein sequence: CASSVADTQETQYF.